The rows below give T cell receptor beta chains drawn from one sample of a study of tumor-infiltrating lymphocytes in primary liver carcinoma. TCRdb recomputed calls from the multiplex PCR reads with MiXCR, one row per CDR3 protein. Of roughly 70,000 distinct CDR3 sequences listed, roughly 70% were seen once; the top ten hold roughly 40%. The material sequenced was liver tumor tissue from sampling region 4. The source of these receptors is a man in his forties with primary liver carcinoma and hepatitis B virus infection. Each CDR3 is given with its conserved first and last residue. D genes are given only for firm matches. For some rows the clone size is stated as once, few or many, or as a class when expanded; others skip it.

D gene: -
J gene: TRBJ2-1
clone size: -
V gene: TRBV4-1
CDR3 DNA: TGCGCCAGCAGCCAAGCCGTCGGACCCCCTTACAGTAAGCAGTTCTTC
CDR3 protein: CASSQAVGPPYSKQFF

D gene: TRBD1
J gene: TRBJ2-2
clone size: many
V gene: TRBV6-5
CDR3 DNA: TGTGCCAGCAGTTACTGGGGAAGGGGGCCTAACACCGGGGAGCTGTTTTTT
CDR3 protein: CASSYWGRGPNTGELFF

D gene: -
J gene: TRBJ2-6
clone size: -
V gene: TRBV6-1
CDR3 DNA: TGTGCCAGCAGTGCCAGACAGGTGCGATTCTCTGGGACCAACGTCCTGACTTTC
CDR3 protein: CASSARQVRFSGTNVLTF

D gene: TRBD2
J gene: TRBJ2-3
clone size: -
V gene: TRBV11-2
CDR3 DNA: TGTGCCAGCAGATTAGGAGGGGCTAGCGGGAGGACCGAAGATACGCAGTATTTT
CDR3 protein: CASRLGGASGRTEDTQYF

D gene: TRBD1
J gene: TRBJ2-1
clone size: -
V gene: TRBV7-8
CDR3 DNA: TGTGCCAACAGCCTTGACAGGGGATATTACAATGAGCAGTTCTTC
CDR3 protein: CANSLDRGYYNEQFF

D gene: -
J gene: TRBJ2-2
clone size: -
V gene: TRBV4-3
CDR3 DNA: TGCACCAGCAGCCAAGGTTTGGGGGTGGAGCTGTTTTTT
CDR3 protein: CTSSQGLGVELFF

D gene: -
J gene: TRBJ2-3
clone size: -
V gene: TRBV10-3
CDR3 DNA: TGTGCCATCAGATTCTGGACCGGCACACATACGCAGTATTTT
CDR3 protein: CAIRFWTGTHTQYF

D gene: -
J gene: TRBJ2-7
clone size: -
V gene: TRBV29-1
CDR3 DNA: TGCAGCGTCGATAGTGGGAGAGCCACCTACGAGCAGCACTTC
CDR3 protein: CSVDSGRATYEQHF

D gene: -
J gene: TRBJ2-1
clone size: many
V gene: TRBV6-5
CDR3 DNA: TGTGCCAGCACACGGCCCTATATAGATGAGCAGTTCTTC
CDR3 protein: CASTRPYIDEQFF

D gene: TRBD2
J gene: TRBJ2-1
clone size: -
V gene: TRBV12-3/TRBV12-4
CDR3 DNA: TGTGCTAGCAGTCTTAAGGGAGGGCCCGCAAATGAGCAGTTCTTC
CDR3 protein: CASSLKGGPANEQFF

D gene: -
J gene: TRBJ1-2
clone size: -
V gene: TRBV29-1
CDR3 DNA: TGCAGCGTTGAAGGGGACACTGGGAACTATGGCTACACCTTC
CDR3 protein: CSVEGDTGNYGYTF

D gene: -
J gene: TRBJ2-3
clone size: -
V gene: TRBV7-8
CDR3 DNA: TGTTCCAGCGGCCCAGGTGCGGGATCGGGGGATACGCAGTATTTT
CDR3 protein: CSSGPGAGSGDTQYF

D gene: TRBD1
J gene: TRBJ2-3
clone size: once
V gene: TRBV5-6
CDR3 DNA: TGTGCCAGTAGCTACGGGACAGGGGGCAATACGCAGTATTTT
CDR3 protein: CASSYGTGGNTQYF

D gene: -
J gene: TRBJ2-3
clone size: few
V gene: TRBV15
CDR3 DNA: TGTGCCACCAGCAGAGAGTGGGAGTTGGCAGATACGCAGTATTTT
CDR3 protein: CATSREWELADTQYF

D gene: TRBD1
J gene: TRBJ2-7
clone size: many
V gene: TRBV5-5
CDR3 DNA: TGTGCCAGCAACTTCCGGGACAGGGGTTACGAGCAGTACTTC
CDR3 protein: CASNFRDRGYEQYF

D gene: -
J gene: TRBJ2-3
clone size: -
V gene: TRBV21-1
CDR3 DNA: TGTGCCAGCAGCAGTAGTTTAGCGGGACAGGGCACCGATACGCAGTATTTT
CDR3 protein: CASSSSLAGQGTDTQYF

D gene: TRBD1
J gene: TRBJ2-5
clone size: -
V gene: TRBV4-1
CDR3 DNA: TGCGCCAGCAGCCAGGACAGGGCTCTCCAAGGGACTCAGTACTTC
CDR3 protein: CASSQDRALQGTQYF